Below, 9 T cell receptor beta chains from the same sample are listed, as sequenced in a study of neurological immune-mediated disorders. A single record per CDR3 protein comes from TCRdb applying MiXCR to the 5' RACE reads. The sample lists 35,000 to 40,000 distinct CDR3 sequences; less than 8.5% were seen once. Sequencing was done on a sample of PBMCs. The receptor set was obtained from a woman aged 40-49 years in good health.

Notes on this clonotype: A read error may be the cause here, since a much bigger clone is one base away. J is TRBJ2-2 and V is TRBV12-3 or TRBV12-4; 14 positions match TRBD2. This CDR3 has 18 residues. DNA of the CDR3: TGTGCCAGCAAACGTTATCGGACTAGCGGGGGGAACACCGTGGAGCTGTTTTTT. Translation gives CASKRYRTSGGNTVELFF.

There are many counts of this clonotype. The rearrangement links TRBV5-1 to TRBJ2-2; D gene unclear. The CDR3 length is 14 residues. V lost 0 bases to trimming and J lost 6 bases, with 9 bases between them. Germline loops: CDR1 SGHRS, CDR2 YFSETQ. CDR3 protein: CASSLGLPPGELFF. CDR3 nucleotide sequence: TGCGCCAGCAGCTTGGGGTTACCACCCGGGGAGCTGTTTTTT.

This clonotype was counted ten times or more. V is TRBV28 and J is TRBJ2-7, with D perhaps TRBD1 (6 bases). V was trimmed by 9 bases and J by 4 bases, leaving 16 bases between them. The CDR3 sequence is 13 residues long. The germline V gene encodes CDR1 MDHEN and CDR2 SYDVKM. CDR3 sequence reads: CASSTGTPYEQYF. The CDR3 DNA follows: TGTGCCAGTTCTACCGGGACACCTTACGAGCAGTACTTC.

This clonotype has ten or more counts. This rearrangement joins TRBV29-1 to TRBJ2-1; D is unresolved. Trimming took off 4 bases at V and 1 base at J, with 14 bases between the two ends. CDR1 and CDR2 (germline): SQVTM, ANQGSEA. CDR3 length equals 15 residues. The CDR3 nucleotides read TGCAGCGTTGCTGGCGGAGTTGGATCCTACAATGAGCAGTTCTTC. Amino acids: CSVAGGVGSYNEQFF.

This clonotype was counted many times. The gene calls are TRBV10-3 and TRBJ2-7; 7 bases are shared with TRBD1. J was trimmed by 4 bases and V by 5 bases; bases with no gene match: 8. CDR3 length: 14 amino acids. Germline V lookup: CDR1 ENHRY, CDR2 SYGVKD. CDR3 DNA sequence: TGTGCCATCAGTTTGACAGGGCGCGAGTACGAGCAGTACTTC. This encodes CAISLTGREYEQYF.

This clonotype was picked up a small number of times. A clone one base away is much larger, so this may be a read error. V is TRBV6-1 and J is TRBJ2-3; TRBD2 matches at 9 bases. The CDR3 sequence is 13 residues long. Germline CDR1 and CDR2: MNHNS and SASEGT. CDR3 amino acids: CATSERGVDTQYF. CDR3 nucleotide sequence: TGTGCCACCAGTGAGCGGGGGGTAGATACGCAGTATTTT.

As DNA, the CDR3 is TGTGCCAGCAGCTACCTAGCGGGAGCAAATGAGCAGTTCTTC. Protein product: CASSYLAGANEQFF. This chain joins TRBV7-9 and TRBJ2-1; 10 bases are a match to TRBD2. J lost 7 bases, V lost 4 bases, and 4 bases had no gene match. Germline lookup yields CDR1 SEHNR and CDR2 FQNEAQ (reference sequence). The CDR3 totals 14 residues.

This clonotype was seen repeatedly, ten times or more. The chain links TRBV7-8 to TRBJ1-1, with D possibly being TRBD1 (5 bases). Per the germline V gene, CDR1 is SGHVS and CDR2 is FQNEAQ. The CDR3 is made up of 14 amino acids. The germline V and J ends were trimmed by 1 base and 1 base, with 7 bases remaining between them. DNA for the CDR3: TGTGCCAGCAGCTTAGAGGGGCGGAACACTGAAGCTTTCTTT. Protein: CASSLEGRNTEAFF.

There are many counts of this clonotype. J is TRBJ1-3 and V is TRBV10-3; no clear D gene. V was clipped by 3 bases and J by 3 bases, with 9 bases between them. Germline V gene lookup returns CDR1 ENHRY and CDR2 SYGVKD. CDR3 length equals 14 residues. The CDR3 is CAISENLSGNTIYF. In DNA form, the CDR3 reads TGTGCCATCAGTGAAAATTTAAGTGGAAACACCATATATTTT.